This T cell receptor beta chain was sequenced in a study of neoadjuvant anti-PD-1 for oral cavity cancer. After removal of 7 bases from V and 6 bases from J, the junction contained 11 bases not matched to a gene. Germline values: CDR1 LNHDA, CDR2 SQIVND (reference sequence). The CDR3 totals 14 residues. Sequenced by immunoSEQ multiplex PCR; TCRdb stores in-frame clones only, minus some. The sample has tens of thousands of clones, approximately 82% seen once. The chain is built from TRBV19 and TRBJ1-2; TRBD1 matches 7 bases. This sample comprised PBMCs, obtained before nivolumab (anti-PD-1) treatment. The TCR comes from a person aged 40 to 85 with oral cavity squamous cell carcinoma. The CDR3 sequence: CASKSTGIVNGYTF. The CDR3 region has the DNA TGTGCCAGTAAGTCGACAGGGATTGTTAATGGCTACACCTTC. Variable domain in full (rest from reference TRBV19 and TRBJ1-2): DGGITQSPKYLFRKEGQNVTLSCEQNLNHDAMYWYRQDPGQGLRLIYYSQIVNDFQKGDIAEGYSVSREKKESFPLTVTSAQKNPTAFYLCASKSTGIVNGYTFGSGTRLTVV.